This T cell receptor beta chain came from a study of patients and donors after allogeneic stem cell transplantation. TCRdb re-called the RT-PCR reads through MiXCR, storing one row per CDR3 protein. Of 25,000 to 30,000 distinct CDR3 sequences in the sample, roughly 8% were seen once. The CDR3 extends over 13 amino acids. With V trimmed by 6 bases and J by 0 bases, 2 bases remained unmatched. The germline V gene encodes CDR1 LGHNT and CDR2 FRNRAP. This receptor was identified in a human donor who was either an allogeneic HSCT recipient or a stem cell or donor lymphocyte infusion donor (not recorded which). It is not recorded whose cells these are; they may come from a transplant donor. Sequencing was carried out using blood, either unsorted or a sorted T cell fraction (not recorded which). The chain employs TRBV12-5 and TRBJ2-7, with 7 bases matching TRBD1. The CDR3 DNA sequence: TGTGCTAGTGGCCGGGACAGCTCCTACGAGCAGTACTTC. Protein product: CASGRDSSYEQYF.